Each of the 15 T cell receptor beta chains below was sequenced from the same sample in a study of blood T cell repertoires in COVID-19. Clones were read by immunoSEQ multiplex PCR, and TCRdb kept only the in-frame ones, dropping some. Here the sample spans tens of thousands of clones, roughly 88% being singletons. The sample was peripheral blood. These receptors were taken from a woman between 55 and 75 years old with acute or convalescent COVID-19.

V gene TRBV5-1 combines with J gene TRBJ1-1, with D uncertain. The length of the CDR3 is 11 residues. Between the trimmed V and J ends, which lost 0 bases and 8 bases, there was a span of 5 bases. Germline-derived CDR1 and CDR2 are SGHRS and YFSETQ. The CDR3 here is CASSLGQEAFF. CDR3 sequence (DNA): TGCGCCAGCAGCTTGGGGCAGGAAGCTTTCTTT.

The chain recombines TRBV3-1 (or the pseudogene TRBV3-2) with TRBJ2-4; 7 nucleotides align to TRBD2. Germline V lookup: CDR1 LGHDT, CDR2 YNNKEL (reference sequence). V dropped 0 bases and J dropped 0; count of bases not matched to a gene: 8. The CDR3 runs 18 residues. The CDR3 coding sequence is TGTGCCAGCAGCCAAGATAGGGCTAGCGGCCTAGCCAAAAACATTCAGTACTTC. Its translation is CASSQDRASGLAKNIQYF.

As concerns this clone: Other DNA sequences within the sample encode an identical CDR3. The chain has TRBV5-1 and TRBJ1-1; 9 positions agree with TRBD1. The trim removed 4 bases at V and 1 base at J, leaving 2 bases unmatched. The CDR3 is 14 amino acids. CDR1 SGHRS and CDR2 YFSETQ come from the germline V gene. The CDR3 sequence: CASSRGQGNTEAFF. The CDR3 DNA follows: TGCGCCAGCAGCCGGGGACAGGGGAACACTGAAGCTTTCTTT.

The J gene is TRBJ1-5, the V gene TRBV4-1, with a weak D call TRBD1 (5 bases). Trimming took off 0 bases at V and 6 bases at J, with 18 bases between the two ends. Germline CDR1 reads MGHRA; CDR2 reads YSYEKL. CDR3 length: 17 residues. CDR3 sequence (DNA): TGCGCCAGCAGCCAAGACCCCCCTCAGGGCCTCGGTCAGCCCCAGCATTTT. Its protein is CASSQDPPQGLGQPQHF.

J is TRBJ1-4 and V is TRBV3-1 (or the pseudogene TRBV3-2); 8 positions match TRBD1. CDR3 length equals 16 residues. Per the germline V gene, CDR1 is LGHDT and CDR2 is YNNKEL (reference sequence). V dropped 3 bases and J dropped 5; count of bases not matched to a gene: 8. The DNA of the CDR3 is TGTGCCAGCAGCCACCGCACGGGACAGGCGAATGAAAAACTGTTTTTT. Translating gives CASSHRTGQANEKLFF.

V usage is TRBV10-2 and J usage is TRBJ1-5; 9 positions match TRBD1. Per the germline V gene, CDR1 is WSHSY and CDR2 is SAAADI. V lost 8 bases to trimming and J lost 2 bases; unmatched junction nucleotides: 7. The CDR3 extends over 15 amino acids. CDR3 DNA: TGCGCCAGCTCGACGGGACAGGGACGCAATCAGCCCCAGCATTTT. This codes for CASSTGQGRNQPQHF.

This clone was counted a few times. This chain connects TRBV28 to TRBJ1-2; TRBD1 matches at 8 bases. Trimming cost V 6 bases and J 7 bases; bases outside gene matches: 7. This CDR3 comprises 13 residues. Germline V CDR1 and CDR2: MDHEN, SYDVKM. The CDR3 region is CASRETDRAGYTF. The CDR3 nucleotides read TGTGCCAGCAGGGAGACGGACAGGGCTGGCTACACCTTC.

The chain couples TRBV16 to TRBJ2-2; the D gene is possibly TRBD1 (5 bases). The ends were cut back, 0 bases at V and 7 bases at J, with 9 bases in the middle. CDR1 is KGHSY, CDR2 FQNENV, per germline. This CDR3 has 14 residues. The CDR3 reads CASSQSQGGGELFF. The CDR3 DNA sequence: TGTGCCAGCAGCCAATCCCAGGGCGGCGGGGAGCTGTTTTTT. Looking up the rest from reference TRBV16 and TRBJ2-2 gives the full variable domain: GEEVAQTPKHLVRGEGQKAKLYCAPIKGHSYVFWYQQVLKNEFKFLISFQNENVFDETGMPKERFSAKCLPNSPCSLEIQATKLEDSAVYFCASSQSQGGGELFFGEGSRLTVL.

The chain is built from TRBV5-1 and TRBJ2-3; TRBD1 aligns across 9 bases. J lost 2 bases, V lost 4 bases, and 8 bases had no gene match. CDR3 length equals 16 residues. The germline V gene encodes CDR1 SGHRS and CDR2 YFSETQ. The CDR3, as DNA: TGCGCCAGCAGCGCCAACAGGGGGCCCCTCACAGATACGCAGTATTTT. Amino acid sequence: CASSANRGPLTDTQYF. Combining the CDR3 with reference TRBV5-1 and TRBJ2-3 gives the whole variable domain KAGVTQTPRYLIKTRGQQVTLSCSPISGHRSVSWYQQTPGQGLQFLFEYFSETQRNKGNFPGRFSGRQFSNSRSEMNVSTLELGDSALYLCASSANRGPLTDTQYFGPGTRLTVL.

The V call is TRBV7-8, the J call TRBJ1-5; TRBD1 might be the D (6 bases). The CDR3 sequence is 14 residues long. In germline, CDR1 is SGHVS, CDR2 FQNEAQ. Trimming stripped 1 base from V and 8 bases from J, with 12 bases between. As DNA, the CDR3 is TGTGCCAGCAGCTTAGACAGGGAGATGGAGCCCCAGCATTTT. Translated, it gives CASSLDREMEPQHF. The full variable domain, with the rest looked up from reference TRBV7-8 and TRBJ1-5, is GAGVSQSPRYKVAKRGQDVALRCDPISGHVSLFWYQQALGQGPEFLTYFQNEAQLDKSGLPSDRFFAERPEGSVSTLKIQRTQQEDSAVYLCASSLDREMEPQHFGDGTRLSIL.

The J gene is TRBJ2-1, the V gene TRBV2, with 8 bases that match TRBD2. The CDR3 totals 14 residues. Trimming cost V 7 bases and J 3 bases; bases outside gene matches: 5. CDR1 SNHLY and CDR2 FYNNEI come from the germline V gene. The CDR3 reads CASTRTSFYNEQFF. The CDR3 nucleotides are TGTGCCAGCACCCGGACTAGCTTCTACAATGAGCAGTTCTTC.

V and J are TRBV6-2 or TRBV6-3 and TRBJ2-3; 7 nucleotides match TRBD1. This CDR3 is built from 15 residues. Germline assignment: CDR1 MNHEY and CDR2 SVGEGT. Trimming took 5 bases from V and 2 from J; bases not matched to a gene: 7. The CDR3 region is CASSGTAPHTDTQYF. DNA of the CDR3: TGTGCCAGCAGTGGGACAGCCCCCCACACAGATACGCAGTATTTT.

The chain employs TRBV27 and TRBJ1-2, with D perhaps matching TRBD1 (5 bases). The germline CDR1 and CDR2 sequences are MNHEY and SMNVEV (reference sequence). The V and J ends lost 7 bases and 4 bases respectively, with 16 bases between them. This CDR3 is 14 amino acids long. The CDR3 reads CASKKEGRGYGYTF. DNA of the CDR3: TGTGCCAGCAAAAAGGAGGGGCGGGGCTATGGCTACACCTTC.

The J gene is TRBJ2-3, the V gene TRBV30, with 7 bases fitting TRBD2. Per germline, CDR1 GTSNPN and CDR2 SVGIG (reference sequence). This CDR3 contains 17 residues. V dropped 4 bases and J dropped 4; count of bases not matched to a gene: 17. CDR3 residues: CAWNTRGGRSVADTQYF. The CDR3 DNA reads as TGTGCCTGGAATACTAGGGGCGGGAGATCGGTGGCAGATACGCAGTATTTT.

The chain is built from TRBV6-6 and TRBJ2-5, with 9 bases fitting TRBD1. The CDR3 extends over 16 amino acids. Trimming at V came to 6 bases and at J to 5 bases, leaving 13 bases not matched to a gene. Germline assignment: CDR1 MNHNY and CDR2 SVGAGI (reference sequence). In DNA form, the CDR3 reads TGTGCCAGCAGCTCACCGAAGGGACAGGGTTTGGAGACCCAGTACTTC. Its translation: CASSSPKGQGLETQYF.